Sequencing of this T cell receptor beta chain was carried out in a study of T cells in Graves' hyperthyroidism and ophthalmopathy. Study-wide findings and caveats: Ophthalmopathy prediction by the model preceded onset by a median about 6.5 months.

V lost 3 bases, J lost 8 bases, and 14 bases lay in between. Germline V CDR1 and CDR2: MDHEN, SYDVKM. This CDR3 is 14 amino acids long. Not enrolled were patients with uncontrolled infection, other autoimmune disease, pregnancy or lactation. This clonotype has a count of ten or more. Its antigen is unknown. The source material, RNA transcripts, was used to amplify TCR beta CDR3 regions. First-round RT-PCR targeting the TCR CDR3 was performed with the HTBI primer set. TCRdb passed the multiplex PCR reads through MiXCR, listing each CDR3 protein once. The profile shows around 350,000 distinct CDR3 sequences, about 15% of them singletons.

This TCR was sampled from a woman in her late teens or twenties with Graves' hyperthyroidism that later progressed to Graves' ophthalmopathy. The J gene is TRBJ2-1, the V gene TRBV28, with D perhaps TRBD1 (5 bases). The specimen sequenced was blood. This CDR3 is CASSLQGVLYEQFF. CDR3 nucleotide sequence: TGTGCCAGCAGTTTGCAGGGCGTGTTGTATGAGCAGTTCTTC.